These 12 T cell receptor beta chains were sequenced from one sample in a study of blood T cells in healthy people across ages. PCR was performed a second time for about 7 to 11 cycles using a sample-barcoded 5' primer and a J-beta primer mix. One entry per CDR3 protein results from TCRdb running MiXCR on the 5' RACE reads. Of roughly 800,000 distinct CDR3 sequences listed, about 62% are singletons. The sample was blood. All receptors derive from a man aged 25 to 45 in good health.

The chain recombines TRBV27 with TRBJ1-5; D call uncertain. Germline loops: CDR1 MNHEY, CDR2 SMNVEV (reference sequence). CDR3 length: 13 residues. The V end was cut by 3 bases, the J end by 4 bases, with 7 bases between. The CDR3 sequence is CASSFSGNQPQHF. The CDR3 nucleotides read TGTGCCAGCAGTTTTTCGGGGAATCAGCCCCAGCATTTT.

This clonotype was seen just once. The V call is TRBV5-1, the J call TRBJ2-1; possible D gene TRBD1, 6 bases. This CDR3 is built from 13 residues. Germline V lookup: CDR1 SGHRS, CDR2 YFSETQ. The V end lost 7 bases, the J end lost 0 bases, and 8 bases lay between the germline ends. The DNA of the CDR3 is TGCGCCAGCGGGGGCCCCTCCTACAATGAGCAGTTCTTC. Amino acids: CASGGPSYNEQFF.

This clonotype was seen a handful of times. V usage is TRBV6-1 and J usage is TRBJ2-7; TRBD2 is a possible D gene (5 bases). This CDR3 has 13 amino acids. Germline lookup yields CDR1 MNHNS and CDR2 SASEGT. Trimming pared 7 bases from V and 3 bases from J, leaving 13 bases between. CDR3 DNA sequence: TGTGCCAGCACCCCGGGGATGCTCTACGAGCAGTACTTC. It specifies CASTPGMLYEQYF.

Only one count was recorded for this clonotype. The chain carries TRBV3-1 and TRBJ2-5; possible D gene TRBD2, 6 bases. This CDR3 is 14 amino acids long. Germline assignment: CDR1 LGHDT and CDR2 YNNKEL (reference sequence). Trimming pared 1 base from V and 11 bases from J, leaving 17 bases between. CDR3 protein: CASSQGFGGNEQYF. The CDR3 DNA sequence: TGTGCCAGCAGCCAAGGGTTTGGGGGGAATGAGCAGTACTTC.

This clonotype was recorded a few times. The DNA for the CDR3 is TGTGCCAGCAGTTCCACCCGATCGACTGGGGCCAACGTCCTGACTTTC. The encoded protein is CASSSTRSTGANVLTF. The V gene is TRBV28, the J gene TRBJ2-6; D is unresolved. The CDR3 consists of 16 residues. Per the germline V gene, CDR1 is MDHEN and CDR2 is SYDVKM. Deletions cut 4 bases from V and 2 bases from J, with 12 bases between.

This chain connects TRBV10-3 to TRBJ2-7, with D tentatively TRBD1 (6 bases). Germline V gene lookup returns CDR1 ENHRY and CDR2 SYGVKD. This CDR3 region has 14 residues. Trimming removed 4 bases at V and 0 bases at J, with 10 bases between. CDR3 DNA sequence: TGTGCCATCAGTGGACAGGACAACTCCTACGAGCAGTACTTC. Residues: CAISGQDNSYEQYF.

The rearrangement uses TRBV9 and TRBJ2-1; TRBD2 agrees at 9 bases. The V gene's germline CDR1 is SGDLS and CDR2 YYNGEE. V dropped 1 base and J dropped 8; count of bases not matched to a gene: 7. CDR3 length: 15 residues. CDR3 region: CASSVSASGTDEQFF. The CDR3 region has the DNA TGTGCCAGCAGCGTATCAGCTAGCGGGACCGATGAGCAGTTCTTC.

This rearrangement joins TRBV11-2 to TRBJ2-4; D call uncertain. Germline values: CDR1 SGHAT, CDR2 FQNNGV. The CDR3 loop spans 16 amino acids. Trimming pared 5 bases from V and 0 bases from J, leaving 14 bases between. CDR3 bases: TGTGCCAGCAGCCCTGACCGAGCCTTAGCCAAAAACATTCAGTACTTC. Translated, it gives CASSPDRALAKNIQYF.

The table lists this clonotype with a few counts. V gene TRBV7-2 combines with J gene TRBJ2-7; D is possibly TRBD1 (5 bases). Trimming shortened V by 5 bases and J by 6 bases, and 11 bases separated the two germline ends. Germline assignment: CDR1 SGHTA and CDR2 FQGNSA. This CDR3 spans 12 amino acids. CDR3 loop: CASSRPGSEQYF. CDR3 bases: TGTGCCAGCAGCCGACCAGGGTCCGAGCAGTACTTC.

This sequence joins TRBV28 and TRBJ2-7; the D gene is possibly TRBD1 (5 bases). Germline V gives CDR1 MDHEN, CDR2 SYDVKM. The V and J ends lost 4 bases and 9 bases respectively, with 19 bases between them. The CDR3 extends over 14 amino acids. As DNA, the CDR3 is TGTGCCAGCAGTTCCCCAACAGGCGAGGCTGGGCAGTACTTC. Translating it yields CASSSPTGEAGQYF.

The rearrangement joins TRBV2 to TRBJ1-2; D gene unclear. The V gene's germline CDR1 is SNHLY and CDR2 FYNNEI. This CDR3 contains 14 residues. The V and J ends lost 4 bases and 0 bases respectively, with 9 bases between them. The CDR3 spells CASSAGFTNYGYTF. The CDR3 region has the DNA TGTGCCAGCAGTGCCGGGTTTACTAACTATGGCTACACCTTC.

The rearrangement uses TRBV7-3 and TRBJ2-4; 8 bases fit TRBD2. With the DNA end fitting TRBJ2-7 better, the J assignment may be wrong. The CDR3 is 14 residues long. CDR1 and CDR2 from the germline V gene are SGHTA and FQGTGA. CDR3 sequence: CASSVLAGPYEQYF. DNA of the CDR3: TGTGCCAGCAGCGTTTTAGCGGGACCCTACGAGCAGTACTTC.